Listed below are T cell receptor beta chains from one sample, sequenced in a study of cytotoxic CD8 clonotypes in ibrutinib-treated CLL. Profiled with immunoSEQ multiplex PCR; TCRdb holds only in-frame clones, not every one. The data contain about 76,000 clones, over 80% of them seen just once; the ten biggest clones take up about 38%. This material consisted of PBMCs, taken after 24 months of ibrutinib treatment. The receptor set was obtained from a human donor with chronic lymphocytic leukemia. Both conserved end residues are part of each CDR3. Each record gives: J gene, clone size, D gene, V gene, CDR3 DNA, CDR3 protein. The D gene is left open where the match is weak. Some rows have no size entry. The others give once, few or many, or a class for an expanded clone.

TRBJ2-5 | . | . | TRBV7-2 | TGTGCCAGCAGCTTTGGGGGGGACACTAGCCAAGAGACCCAGTACTTC | CASSFGGDTSQETQYF
TRBJ2-7 | . | TRBD1 | TRBV19 | TGTGCCAGCACGGGACAGTCATCCTACGAGCAGTACTTC | CASTGQSSYEQYF
TRBJ2-7 | . | . | TRBV2 | TGTGCCAGCAGGGAAGAGCGGGCGGGAAACTACGAGCAGTACTTC | CASREERAGNYEQYF
TRBJ2-5 | . | . | TRBV7-9 | TGTGCCAGCAGCTTACCAACTAGAGGCGGCTTTTTCAACAAAGAGACCCAGTACTTC | CASSLPTRGGFFNKETQYF
TRBJ2-1 | . | TRBD1 | TRBV7-8 | TGTGCCAGCAGCTACGGACCAGGGGGAAGGACAAGTGAGCAGTTCTTC | CASSYGPGGRTSEQFF
TRBJ2-5 | . | . | TRBV9 | . | CASSVGGGSHPPYF
TRBJ2-3 | . | TRBD2 | TRBV7-9 | TGTGCCAGCAGAGCGGGAGACACAGATACGCAGTATTTT | CASRAGDTDTQYF
TRBJ2-2 | few | . | TRBV2 | TGTGCCAGCAGTCCCCTAGGGGAGCTGTTTTTT | CASSPLGELFF
TRBJ2-7 | few | . | TRBV6-1 | TGTGCCAGCAGTGAACAGCCAAACCGCTACGAGCAGTACTTC | CASSEQPNRYEQYF
TRBJ2-1 | . | TRBD1 | TRBV28 | TGTGCCAGCAGTTTACAGGGGGACTCCTACAATGAGCAGTTCTTC | CASSLQGDSYNEQFF
TRBJ2-7 | once | TRBD2 | TRBV7-2 | TGTGCCAGCAGCTTAGGGACTAGCGGGAGTTACGAGCAGTACTTC | CASSLGTSGSYEQYF
TRBJ1-1 | once | . | TRBV29-1 | TGCCAAGGGGTTCGGGACACTGAAGCTTTCTTT | CQGVRDTEAFF
TRBJ2-7 | . | . | TRBV30 | TGTGCCTGGAGTGTTGACTCTGTTAGGGACGAGCAGTACTTC | CAWSVDSVRDEQYF
TRBJ2-2 | . | TRBD2 | TRBV28 | TGTGCCAGCAGGTCGGGAGGGCCGTGGGAGCTGTTTTTT | CASRSGGPWELFF
TRBJ2-5 | . | TRBD2 | TRBV2 | TGTGCCAGCATCCCTAGCGGGAGGGCCCTCCGGGAGACCCAGTACTTC | CASIPSGRALRETQYF
TRBJ2-7 | few | . | TRBV6-1 | TGTGCCACCACTGAGGGTAGCTACGAGCAGTACTTC | CATTEGSYEQYF
TRBJ2-5 | . | . | TRBV7-2 | TGTGCCAGCAGCAACTCGGGACCCCTACAAGAGACCCAGTACTTC | CASSNSGPLQETQYF
TRBJ1-4 | few | . | TRBV18 | TGTGCCAGCTCGCCTCGCGAGAGGGAGCTCGAAAAACTGTTTTTT | CASSPRERELEKLFF
TRBJ1-2 | . | TRBD1 | TRBV28 | TGTGCCAGCAGTAGACCCAGGACAGGAGCTAACTATGGCTACACCTTC | CASSRPRTGANYGYTF
TRBJ2-4 | few | TRBD2 | TRBV11-3 | TGTGCCAGCACTCTTGGGGGGAGGGAGCGCAGGAACTTC | CASTLGGRERRNF
TRBJ2-1 | . | TRBD2 | TRBV11-3 | TGTGCCAGCAGCTTAGGTGCTAGCGGAGCAGCCAATGAGCAGTTCTTC | CASSLGASGAANEQFF
TRBJ1-1 | once | . | TRBV28 | TGTGCCAGCAGGGGACCCGGGAACACTGAAGCTTTCTTT | CASRGPGNTEAFF
TRBJ2-7 | . | . | TRBV6-5 | TGTGCCAGCAGTTACTCGGGGACCCGCCCCAGGGGCGAGCAGTACTTC | CASSYSGTRPRGEQYF
TRBJ2-1 | . | . | TRBV13 | TGTGCCAGCAGTGAAGCTGGGGACAATGAGCAGTTCTTC | CASSEAGDNEQFF
TRBJ2-7 | . | . | TRBV2 | TGTGCCAGCAGCCCTGGACCCGGAACCCCCGAGCAGTACTTC | CASSPGPGTPEQYF
TRBJ2-1 | . | TRBD2 | TRBV29-1 | TGCAGCGTTGAGAGGGGACTAGCGGGAGTAAATGAGCAGTTCTTC | CSVERGLAGVNEQFF
TRBJ2-2 | . | . | TRBV9 | TGTGCCAGCAGCGACAGTAGTAGGAACACCGGGGAGCTGTTTTTT | CASSDSSRNTGELFF
TRBJ2-1 | . | TRBD2 | TRBV9 | TGTGCCAGCAGCGTAGGCGCTAGCGGGAGATTCGATGAGCAGTTCTTC | CASSVGASGRFDEQFF
TRBJ2-3 | once | TRBD2 | TRBV5-4 | TGTGCCAGCAGCATTCGACTAGCGGGAGGCACGGATACGCAGTATTTT | CASSIRLAGGTDTQYF
TRBJ1-4 | few | . | TRBV7-9 | TGTGCCAGCAGCTTAACCCCGGGCAGGAGTGAAAAACTGTTTTTT | CASSLTPGRSEKLFF
TRBJ2-7 | . | TRBD1 | TRBV9 | TGTGCCAGCAGCGTAGACGCAGGGGGCGTCTACGAGCAGTACTTC | CASSVDAGGVYEQYF
TRBJ2-3 | . | TRBD2 | TRBV5-4 | TGTGCCAGCAGCTTTTCGGGACTAGTCAGTGATACGCAGTATTTT | CASSFSGLVSDTQYF
TRBJ2-7 | . | . | TRBV20-1 | TGCAGTGCTACCGACGGTCACGAGCAGTACTTC | CSATDGHEQYF
TRBJ2-7 | . | . | TRBV9 | TGTGCCAGCAGCCCATGGGGCAGGGCTGCCTACGAGCAGTACTTC | CASSPWGRAAYEQYF
TRBJ1-1 | . | . | TRBV11-1 | TGTGCCAGCAGCTTCCAGAGGGGTATGGACACTGAAGCTTTCTTT | CASSFQRGMDTEAFF
TRBJ1-5 | . | . | TRBV7-9 | TGTGCCAGCACGAGTTCTAATAGCAATCAGCCCCAGCATTTT | CASTSSNSNQPQHF
TRBJ1-1 | once | . | TRBV9 | TGTGCCAGCAGCGTCCTGCCAGGGTATATGAACACTGAAGCTTTCTTT | CASSVLPGYMNTEAFF
TRBJ1-5 | . | TRBD1 | TRBV6-6 | TGTGCCAGCAGTTACGGACAGGGGGTACAGCCCCAGCATTTT | CASSYGQGVQPQHF
TRBJ1-4 | . | TRBD1 | TRBV7-9 | TGTGCCAGCAGCTTAGAAGGGACAGGGAATGAAAAACTGTTTTTT | CASSLEGTGNEKLFF
TRBJ2-3 | . | TRBD2 | TRBV5-1 | TGCGCCAGCAGCTTCACTAGCGGCTTCACAGATACGCAGTATTTT | CASSFTSGFTDTQYF
TRBJ2-1 | . | TRBD2 | TRBV9 | TGTGCCAGCAGCATCCGAGCGGGAGGGCCCGGCAATGAGCAGTTCTTC | CASSIRAGGPGNEQFF
TRBJ2-7 | . | . | TRBV18 | TGTGCCAGCTCACCACCGTCCGGCTACGAGCAGTACTTC | CASSPPSGYEQYF
TRBJ2-1 | . | . | TRBV11-2 | TGTGCCAGCAGCTTATTCGCAGGGAACCACAATGAGCAGTTCTTC | CASSLFAGNHNEQFF
TRBJ1-5 | . | . | TRBV19 | TGTACCAGCTCGATTAAGGGGTCCTCAGGACAGCCCCAGCATTTT | CTSSIKGSSGQPQHF
TRBJ2-1 | . | . | TRBV30 | TGTGCCTGGAGTGTTGGAGATTTCTACAATGAGCAGTTCTTC | CAWSVGDFYNEQFF
TRBJ2-2 | . | TRBD2 | TRBV11-2 | TGTGCCAGCAGCCCAAAGACTAGCGGTTCTTCACGAAGGGAGCTGTTTTTT | CASSPKTSGSSRRELFF
TRBJ1-4 | . | TRBD1 | TRBV2 | TGTGCCGATTCGACAGGGTTAAATGAAAAACTGTTTTTT | CADSTGLNEKLFF
TRBJ1-2 | . | . | TRBV19 | TGTGCCAGTAGTACGACACCGAGTCAGTTCTATGGCTACACCTTC | CASSTTPSQFYGYTF
TRBJ1-4 | . | TRBD1 | TRBV7-2 | TGTGCCAGCAGCCTCGGACAGGGGAATGGAAAACTGTTTTTT | CASSLGQGNGKLFF
TRBJ2-7 | . | TRBD1 | TRBV11-3 | TGTGCCAGCAGCCTAAACAGGGGCGAGCAGTACTTC | CASSLNRGEQYF
TRBJ2-2 | . | TRBD2 | TRBV5-1 | TGCGCCAGCAGCTTCTTCCCAACTAGCGGGAGTATTCCCGGGGAGCTGTTTTTT | CASSFFPTSGSIPGELFF